This entry concerns a single T cell receptor beta chain. The antigen remains undetermined. This sample is drawn from a study of radiation and T cells in renal cell carcinoma. CDR3 length: 16 amino acids. Study outcomes and limitations: Top tumor clonotypes rose in blood 2 weeks post-radiation, then contracted.

Profiled with immunoSEQ multiplex PCR; TCRdb holds only in-frame clones, not every one. The data contain some 150,000 clones, roughly 87% of them seen just once; the ten biggest clones take up 10% to 15%. Time point of the sample: blood 2 weeks post-SBRT. Specified treatment: 15 Gy SBRT to primary tumor, nephrectomy 4 weeks later. The chain employs TRBV21-1 and TRBJ2-1; the DNA was not compared with TRBD2, the D call given in the table. TRBV21-1 is described as a pseudogene. This receptor was identified in a woman aged 45-65 years with renal cell carcinoma. The sample was blood, taken from a patient whose treatment included radiotherapy and nephrectomy. CDR3: CASKSRIPPRNNEQFF. In nucleotides, the CDR3 is TGTGCCAGCAAATCCCGGATACCTCCTAGGAACAATGAGCAGTTCTTC.